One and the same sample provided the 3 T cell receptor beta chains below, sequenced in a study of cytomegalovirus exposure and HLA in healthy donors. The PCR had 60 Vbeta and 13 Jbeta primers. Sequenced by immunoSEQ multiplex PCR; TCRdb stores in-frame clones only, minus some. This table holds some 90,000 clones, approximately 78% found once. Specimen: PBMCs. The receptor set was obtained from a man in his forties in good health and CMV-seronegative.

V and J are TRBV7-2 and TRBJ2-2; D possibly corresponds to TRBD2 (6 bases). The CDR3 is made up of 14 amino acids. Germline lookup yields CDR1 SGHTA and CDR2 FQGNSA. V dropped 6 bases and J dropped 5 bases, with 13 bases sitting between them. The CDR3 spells CASRPGLMTGELFF. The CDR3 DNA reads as TGTGCCAGCAGGCCGGGACTCATGACCGGGGAGCTGTTTTTT.

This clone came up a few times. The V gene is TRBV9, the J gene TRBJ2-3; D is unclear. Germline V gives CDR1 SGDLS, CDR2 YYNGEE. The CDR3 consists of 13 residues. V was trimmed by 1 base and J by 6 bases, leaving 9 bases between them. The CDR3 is CASSVSHADTQYF. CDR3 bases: TGTGCCAGCAGCGTATCACACGCCGATACGCAGTATTTT. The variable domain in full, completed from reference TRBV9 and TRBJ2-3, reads DSGVTQTPKHLITATGQRVTLRCSPRSGDLSVYWYQQSLDQGLQFLIQYYNGEERAKGNILERFSAQQFPDLHSELNLSSLELGDSALYFCASSVSHADTQYFGPGTRLTVL.

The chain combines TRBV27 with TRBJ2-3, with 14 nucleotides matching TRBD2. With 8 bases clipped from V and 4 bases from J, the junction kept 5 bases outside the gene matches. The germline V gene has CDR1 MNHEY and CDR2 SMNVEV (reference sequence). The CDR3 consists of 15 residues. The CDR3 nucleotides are TGTGCCAGCGCCGGACTAGCGGGGGGTGCAGATACGCAGTATTTT. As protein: CASAGLAGGADTQYF.